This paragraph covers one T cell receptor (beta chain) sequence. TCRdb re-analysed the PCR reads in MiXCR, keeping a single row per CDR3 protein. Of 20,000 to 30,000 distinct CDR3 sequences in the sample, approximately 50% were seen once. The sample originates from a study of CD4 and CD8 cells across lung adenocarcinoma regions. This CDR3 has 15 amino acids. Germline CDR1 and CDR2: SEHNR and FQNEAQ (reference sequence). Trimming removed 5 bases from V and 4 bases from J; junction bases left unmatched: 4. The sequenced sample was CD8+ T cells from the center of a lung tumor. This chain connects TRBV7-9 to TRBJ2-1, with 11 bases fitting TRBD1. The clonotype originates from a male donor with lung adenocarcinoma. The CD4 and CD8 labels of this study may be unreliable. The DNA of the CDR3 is TGTGCCAGCAGCCGAGGGACAGGGGGGTACAATGAGCAGTTCTTC. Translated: CASSRGTGGYNEQFF.